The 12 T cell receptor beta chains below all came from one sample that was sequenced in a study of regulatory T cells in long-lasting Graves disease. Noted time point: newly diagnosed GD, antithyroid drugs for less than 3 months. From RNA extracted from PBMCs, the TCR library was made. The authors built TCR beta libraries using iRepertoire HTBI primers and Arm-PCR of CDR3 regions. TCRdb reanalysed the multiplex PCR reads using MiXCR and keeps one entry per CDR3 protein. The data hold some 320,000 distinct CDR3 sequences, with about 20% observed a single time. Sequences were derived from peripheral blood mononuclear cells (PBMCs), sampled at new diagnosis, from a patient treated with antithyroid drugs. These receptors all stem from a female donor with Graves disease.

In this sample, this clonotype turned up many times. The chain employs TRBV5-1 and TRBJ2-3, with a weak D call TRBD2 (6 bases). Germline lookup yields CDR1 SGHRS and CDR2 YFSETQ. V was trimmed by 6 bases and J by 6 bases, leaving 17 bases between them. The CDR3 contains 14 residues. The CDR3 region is CASTRGAPADTQYF. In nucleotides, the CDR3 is TGCGCCAGCACGCGCGGGGCCCCGGCGGATACGCAGTATTTT.

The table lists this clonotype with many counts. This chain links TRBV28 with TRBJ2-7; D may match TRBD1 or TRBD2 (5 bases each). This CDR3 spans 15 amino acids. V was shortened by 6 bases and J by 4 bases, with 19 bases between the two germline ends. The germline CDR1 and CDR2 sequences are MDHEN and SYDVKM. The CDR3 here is CASSPTRVAGYEQYF. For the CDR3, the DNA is TGTGCCAGCAGCCCAACTAGGGTGGCAGGGTACGAGCAGTACTTC.

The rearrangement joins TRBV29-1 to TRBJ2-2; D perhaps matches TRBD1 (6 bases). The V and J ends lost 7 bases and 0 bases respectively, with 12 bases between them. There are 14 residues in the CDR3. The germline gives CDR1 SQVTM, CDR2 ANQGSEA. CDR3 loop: CSGRQAANTGELFF. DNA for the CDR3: TGCAGCGGTAGACAGGCCGCGAACACCGGGGAGCTGTTTTTT.

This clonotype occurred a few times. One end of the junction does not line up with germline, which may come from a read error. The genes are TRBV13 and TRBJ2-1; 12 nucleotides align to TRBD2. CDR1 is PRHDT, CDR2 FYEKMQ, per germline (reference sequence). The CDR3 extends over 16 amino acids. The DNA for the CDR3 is TGTGCCAGCAGCATAGGCCGGACTAGCGGGAACAATGAGCAGTTCTTC. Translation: CASSIGRTSGNNEQFF.

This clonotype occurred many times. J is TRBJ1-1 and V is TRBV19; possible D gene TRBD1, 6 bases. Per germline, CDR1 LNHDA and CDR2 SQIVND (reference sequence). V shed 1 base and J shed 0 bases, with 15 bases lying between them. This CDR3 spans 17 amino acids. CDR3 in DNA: TGTGCCAGTAGTATAGTCCCGGACAGTTCCTTGAACACTGAAGCTTTCTTT. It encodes CASSIVPDSSLNTEAFF.

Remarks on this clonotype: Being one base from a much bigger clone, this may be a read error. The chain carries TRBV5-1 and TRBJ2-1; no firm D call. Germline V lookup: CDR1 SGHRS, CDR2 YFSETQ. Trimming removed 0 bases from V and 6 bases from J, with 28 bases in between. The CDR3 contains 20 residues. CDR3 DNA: TGCGCCAGCAGCTTGGTTGGGATGGGTTTTCGATCAAATCCCGGCAATGAGCAGTTCTTC. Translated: CASSLVGMGFRSNPGNEQFF.

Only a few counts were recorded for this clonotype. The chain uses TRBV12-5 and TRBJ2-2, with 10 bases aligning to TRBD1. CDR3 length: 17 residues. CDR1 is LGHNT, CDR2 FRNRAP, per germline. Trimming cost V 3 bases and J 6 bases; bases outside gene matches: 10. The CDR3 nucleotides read TGTGCTAGTGGTTTTTTCCCCCCCGACAGGGGGCCCGGGGAGCTGTTTTTT. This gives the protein CASGFFPPDRGPGELFF.

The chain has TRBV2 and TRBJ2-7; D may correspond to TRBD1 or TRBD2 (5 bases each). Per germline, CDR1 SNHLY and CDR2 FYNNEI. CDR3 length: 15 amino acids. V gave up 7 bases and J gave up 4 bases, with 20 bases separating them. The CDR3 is CASTDHPGAVYEQYF. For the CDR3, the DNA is TGTGCCAGCACTGACCACCCCGGGGCTGTGTACGAGCAGTACTTC.

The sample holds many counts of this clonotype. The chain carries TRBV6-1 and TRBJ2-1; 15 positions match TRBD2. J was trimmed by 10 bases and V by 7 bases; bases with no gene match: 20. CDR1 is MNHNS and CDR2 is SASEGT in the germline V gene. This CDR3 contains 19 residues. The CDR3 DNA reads TGTGCCAGCACTGCCCCTCCGGGACTAGCGGGAGGACGTCTAGGGGAGCAGTTCTTC. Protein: CASTAPPGLAGGRLGEQFF.

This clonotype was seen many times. The CDR3 sequence is CANRGTSGTEEQYF. The CDR3 nucleotides are TGTGCCAACAGGGGGACTAGCGGGACAGAAGAGCAGTACTTC. The V gene is TRBV2, the J gene TRBJ2-7; 13 nucleotides line up with TRBD2. The J segment lost 7 bases and the V segment lost 10 bases, leaving 10 bases of the junction unmatched. CDR3 length: 14 amino acids. CDR1 is SNHLY, CDR2 FYNNEI, per germline.

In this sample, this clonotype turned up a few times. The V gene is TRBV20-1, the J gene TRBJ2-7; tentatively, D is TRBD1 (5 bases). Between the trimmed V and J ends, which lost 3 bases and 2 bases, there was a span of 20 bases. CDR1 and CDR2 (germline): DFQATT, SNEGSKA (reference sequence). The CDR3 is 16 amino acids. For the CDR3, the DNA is TGCAGTGCTAGGGATCCAATGGGGCAGGGAACCTACGAGCAGTACTTC. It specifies CSARDPMGQGTYEQYF.

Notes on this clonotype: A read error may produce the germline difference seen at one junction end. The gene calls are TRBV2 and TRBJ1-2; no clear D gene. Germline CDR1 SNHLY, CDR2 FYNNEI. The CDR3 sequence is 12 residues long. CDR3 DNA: TGTGCCAGCATTGAAAGAGACTATGACTACACCTTC. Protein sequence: CASIERDYDYTF.